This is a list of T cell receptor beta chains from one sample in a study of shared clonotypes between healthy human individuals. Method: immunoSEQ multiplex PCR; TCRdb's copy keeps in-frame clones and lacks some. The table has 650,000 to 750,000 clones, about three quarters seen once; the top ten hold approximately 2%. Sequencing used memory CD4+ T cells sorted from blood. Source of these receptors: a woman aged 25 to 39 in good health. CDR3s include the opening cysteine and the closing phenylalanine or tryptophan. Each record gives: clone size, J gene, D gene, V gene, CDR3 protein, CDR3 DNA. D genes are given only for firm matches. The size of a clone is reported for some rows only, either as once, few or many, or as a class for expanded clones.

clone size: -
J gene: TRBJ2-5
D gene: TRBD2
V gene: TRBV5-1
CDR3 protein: CASSLLAEETQYF
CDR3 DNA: TGCGCCAGCAGCTTGCTAGCGGAAGAGACCCAGTACTTC

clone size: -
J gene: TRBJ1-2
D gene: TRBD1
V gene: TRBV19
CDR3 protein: CASSKTGGDTNYGYTF
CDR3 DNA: TGTGCCAGTAGTAAGACAGGGGGCGATACTAACTATGGCTACACCTTC

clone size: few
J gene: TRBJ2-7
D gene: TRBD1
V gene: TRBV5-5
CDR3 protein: CASSLTGQIPTEQYF
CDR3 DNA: TGTGCCAGCAGCTTAACGGGACAGATTCCTACCGAGCAGTACTTC

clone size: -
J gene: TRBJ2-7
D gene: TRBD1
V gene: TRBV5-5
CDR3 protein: CASSFNRDRGSYEQYF
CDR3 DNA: TGTGCCAGCAGCTTTAACCGGGACAGGGGGTCCTACGAGCAGTACTTC

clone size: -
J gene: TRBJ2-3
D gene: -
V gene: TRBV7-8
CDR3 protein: CASSLLGREYF
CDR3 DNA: TGTGCCAGCAGCTTATTGGGGCGGGAGTATTTT

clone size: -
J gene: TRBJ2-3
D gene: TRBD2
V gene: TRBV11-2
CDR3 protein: CASSPTLGLAGRTDTQYF
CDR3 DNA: TGTGCCAGCAGCCCGACCCTAGGACTAGCGGGACGCACAGATACGCAGTATTTT

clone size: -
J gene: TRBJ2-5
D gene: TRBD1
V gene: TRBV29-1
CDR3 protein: CSVTGQGAPETQYF
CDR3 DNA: TGCAGCGTAACCGGACAGGGGGCCCCGGAGACCCAGTACTTC

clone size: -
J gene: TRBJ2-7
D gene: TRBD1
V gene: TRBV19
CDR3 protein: CASSSWDRGFYEQYF
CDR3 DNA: TGTGCCAGTAGCTCGTGGGACAGGGGTTTCTACGAGCAGTACTTC

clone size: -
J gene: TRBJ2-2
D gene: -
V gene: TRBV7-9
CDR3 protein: CASSLNTGELFF
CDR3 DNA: TGTGCCAGCAGCCTAAACACCGGGGAGCTGTTTTTT

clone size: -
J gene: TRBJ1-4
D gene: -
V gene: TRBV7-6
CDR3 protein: CASSPRGGGEKLFF
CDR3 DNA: TGTGCCAGCAGCCCCCGGGGGGGCGGCGAAAAACTGTTTTTT

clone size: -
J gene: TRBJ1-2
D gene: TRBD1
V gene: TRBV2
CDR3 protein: CASSTLQGALGGYTF
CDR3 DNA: TGTGCCAGCAGTACCCTTCAGGGGGCTCTAGGAGGCTACACCTTC

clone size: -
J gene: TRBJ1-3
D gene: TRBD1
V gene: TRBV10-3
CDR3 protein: CASLGDRVTGNTIYF
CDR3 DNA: TGTGCCAGCCTAGGCGACAGGGTAACTGGAAACACCATATATTTT

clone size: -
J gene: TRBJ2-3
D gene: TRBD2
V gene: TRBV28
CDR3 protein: CASSSRTSGSPDTQYF
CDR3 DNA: TGTGCCAGCAGTTCTCGGACTAGCGGGAGTCCGGATACGCAGTATTTT

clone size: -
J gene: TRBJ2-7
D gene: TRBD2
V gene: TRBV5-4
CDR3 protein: CASSRSGLAGGHEQYF
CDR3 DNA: TGTGCCAGCAGCCGGTCTGGACTAGCGGGAGGGCACGAGCAGTACTTC

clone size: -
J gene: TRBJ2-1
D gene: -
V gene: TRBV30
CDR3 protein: CAWSSAPAQLF
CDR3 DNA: TGTGCCTGGAGTTCTGCCCCTGCCCAACTCTTC

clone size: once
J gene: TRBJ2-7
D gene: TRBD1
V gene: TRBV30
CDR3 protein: CAWSGTGTAKYEQYF
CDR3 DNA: TGTGCCTGGAGTGGGACCGGGACAGCTAAATACGAGCAGTACTTC

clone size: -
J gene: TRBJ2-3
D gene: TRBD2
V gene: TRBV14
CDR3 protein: CASSQLAGGGDTQYF
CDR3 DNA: TGTGCCAGCAGCCAACTAGCGGGAGGGGGTGATACGCAGTATTTT

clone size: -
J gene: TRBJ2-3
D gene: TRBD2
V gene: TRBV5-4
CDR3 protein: CASSQFTSGRGDTQYF
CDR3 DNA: TGTGCCAGCAGCCAATTCACTAGCGGGAGAGGAGATACGCAGTATTTT

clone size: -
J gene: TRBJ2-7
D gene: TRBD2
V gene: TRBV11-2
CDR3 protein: CASSSPGGDGHYEQYF
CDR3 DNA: TGTGCCAGCAGCTCGCCGGGGGGGGACGGCCACTACGAGCAGTACTTC

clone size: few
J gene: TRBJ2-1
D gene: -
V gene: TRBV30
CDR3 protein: CAGGKVGGRYNEQFF
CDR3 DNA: TGTGCCGGAGGAAAGGTCGGGGGCCGCTACAATGAGCAGTTCTTC

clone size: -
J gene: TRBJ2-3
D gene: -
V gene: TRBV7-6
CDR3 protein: CASSLVSETQYF
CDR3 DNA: TGTGCCAGCAGCTTAGTTTCGGAAACGCAGTATTTT

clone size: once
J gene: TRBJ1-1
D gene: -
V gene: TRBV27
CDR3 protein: CASSLGQGWGYTEAFF
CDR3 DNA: TGTGCCAGCAGTTTAGGGCAGGGTTGGGGCTACACTGAAGCTTTCTTT

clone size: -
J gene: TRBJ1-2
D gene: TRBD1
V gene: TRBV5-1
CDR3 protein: CASSAGGQEYGYTF
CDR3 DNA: TGCGCCAGCAGCGCGGGAGGACAGGAATATGGCTACACCTTC

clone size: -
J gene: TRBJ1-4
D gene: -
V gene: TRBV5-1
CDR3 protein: CASSFNSNNEKLFF
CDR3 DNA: TGCGCCAGCAGCTTTAACAGCAATAATGAAAAACTGTTTTTT

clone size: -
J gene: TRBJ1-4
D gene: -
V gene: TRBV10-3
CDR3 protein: CAISESSRENEKLFF
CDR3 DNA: TGTGCCATCAGTGAGTCGAGCCGGGAAAATGAAAAACTGTTTTTT

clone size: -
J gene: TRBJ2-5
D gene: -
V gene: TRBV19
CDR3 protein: CASTNQEGQTQYF
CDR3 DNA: TGTGCCAGTACGAACCAGGAGGGGCAGACCCAGTACTTC

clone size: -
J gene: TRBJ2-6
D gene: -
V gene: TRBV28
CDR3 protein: CASNLRGVSGANVLTF
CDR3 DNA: TGTGCCAGCAATCTCCGGGGCGTTTCTGGGGCCAACGTCCTGACTTTC

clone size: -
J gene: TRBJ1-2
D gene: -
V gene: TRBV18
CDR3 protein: CASSPGDNYGYTF
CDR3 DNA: TGTGCCAGCTCACCGGGTGATAACTATGGCTACACCTTC

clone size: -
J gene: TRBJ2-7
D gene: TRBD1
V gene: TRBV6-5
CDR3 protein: CASRNRGREQYF
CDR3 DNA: TGTGCCAGCAGAAACAGGGGACGCGAGCAGTACTTC

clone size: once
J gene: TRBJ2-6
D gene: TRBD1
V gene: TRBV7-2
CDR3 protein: CASSSGQGRTGGANVLTF
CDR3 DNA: TGTGCCAGCAGCTCGGGACAGGGGAGGACGGGAGGGGCCAACGTCCTGACTTTC

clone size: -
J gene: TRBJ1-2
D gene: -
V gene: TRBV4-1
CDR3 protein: CASSHPPESSYGYTF
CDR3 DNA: TGCGCCAGCAGCCATCCCCCTGAGTCGAGCTATGGCTACACCTTC

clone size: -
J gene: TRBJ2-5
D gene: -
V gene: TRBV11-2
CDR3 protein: CASSLEVVGLGTQYF
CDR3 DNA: TGTGCCAGCAGCTTAGAGGTTGTGGGTCTAGGGACCCAGTACTTC

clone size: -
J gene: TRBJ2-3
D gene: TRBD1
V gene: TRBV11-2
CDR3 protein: CASSLTGQGARDTQYF
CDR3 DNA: TGTGCCAGCAGCTTAACGGGACAGGGGGCGAGAGATACGCAGTATTTT

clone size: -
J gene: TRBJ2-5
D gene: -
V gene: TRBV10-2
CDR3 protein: CASKGGAEETQYF
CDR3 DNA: TGCGCCAGCAAGGGAGGAGCGGAGGAGACCCAGTACTTC

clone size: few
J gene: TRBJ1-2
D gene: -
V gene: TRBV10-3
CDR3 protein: CAISEVRAQANYGYTF
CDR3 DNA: TGTGCCATCAGTGAGGTCAGGGCGCAAGCTAACTATGGCTACACCTTC

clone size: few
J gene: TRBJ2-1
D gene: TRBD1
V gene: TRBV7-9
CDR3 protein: CASSLDTGGEQFF
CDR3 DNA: TGTGCCAGCAGCTTAGATACAGGGGGTGAGCAGTTCTTC

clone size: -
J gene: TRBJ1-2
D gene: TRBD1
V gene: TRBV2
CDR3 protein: CASSETTGVGYTF
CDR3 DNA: TGTGCCAGCAGTGAAACAACAGGGGTGGGCTACACCTTC

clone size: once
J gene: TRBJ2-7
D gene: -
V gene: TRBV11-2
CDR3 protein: CASSLAQRYEQYF
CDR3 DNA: TGTGCCAGCAGCTTAGCACAAAGATACGAGCAGTACTTC

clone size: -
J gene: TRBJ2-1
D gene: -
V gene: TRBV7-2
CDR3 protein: CASSEIDSWPHNEQFF
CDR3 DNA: TGTGCCAGCAGCGAAATAGACTCCTGGCCCCACAATGAGCAGTTCTTC

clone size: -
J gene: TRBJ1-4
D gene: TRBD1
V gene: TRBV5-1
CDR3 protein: CASRDRVTNEKLFF
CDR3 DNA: TGCGCCAGCCGGGACAGGGTAACTAATGAAAAACTGTTTTTT